The subject of this entry is one T cell receptor (beta chain). These data originate in a study of blood T cell repertoires in COVID-19. Study background: Spain, Italy and the United States supplied samples that represented acute and convalescent COVID-19.

Profiled with immunoSEQ multiplex PCR; TCRdb holds only in-frame clones, not every one. The table has just under 45,000 clones, about 86% seen once. The length of the CDR3 is 15 residues. Deletions cut 6 bases from V and 1 base from J, with 15 bases between. Germline V gives CDR1 MNHEY, CDR2 SVGAGI. Sequenced material: peripheral blood. The clonotype comes from a human donor in a cohort sampled during active COVID-19. The chain couples TRBV6-5 to TRBJ1-1; tentative D call: TRBD1 (6 bases). CDR3 nucleotides: TGTGCCAGCAGACCACAGGGTTTTCAGAACACTGAAGCTTTCTTT. This sequence encodes CASRPQGFQNTEAFF.